This TCR beta chain emerged from a study of response to subunit inactivated influenza vaccine. This clonotype was detected ten times or more. Its antigen remains unknown. The CDR3 loop spans 15 amino acids. V gave up 5 bases and J gave up 2 bases; unmatched junction bases: 5. The germline V gene encodes CDR1 SGHAT and CDR2 FQNNGV. TCRdb re-derived calls from the RT-PCR reads in MiXCR, one entry per CDR3 protein. Here the sample spans around 250,000 distinct CDR3 sequences, more than 10% being singletons. Broader study findings: That few new T cells are recruited by each seasonal influenza vaccination was the authors' suggestion.

Sequencing was performed on non-naive T cells sorted from PBMCs, taken 14 to 15 days before vaccination. The chain is built from TRBV11-2 and TRBJ2-7, with TRBD2 matching 11 bases. The source is a man aged 45-65 years who received an inactivated influenza vaccine. The CDR3 protein is CASSHSSGGAYEQYF. The DNA of the CDR3 is TGTGCCAGCAGCCACAGTAGCGGGGGGGCCTACGAGCAGTACTTC.